This T cell receptor (beta chain) appears in the sequencing data of a study of blood T cells in healthy people across ages. Russia was home to the donors, healthy Caucasian individuals aged roughly 6 to 90. In this sample, this clonotype turned up a few times. As yet, its antigen is unknown. Combining a sample-barcoded 5' primer with a J-beta primer mix, a second PCR ran for 7 to 11 cycles. Each CDR3 protein gets one entry after TCRdb re-called the 5' RACE reads with MiXCR. The sample lists about 830,000 distinct CDR3 sequences; 58% were seen once. Study-wide results and caveats: Relative to aged donors, long-lived donors carried more naive CD4+ cells and displayed higher diversity.

V shed 7 bases and J shed 4 bases, with 16 bases lying between them. The CDR3 covers 14 residues. This receptor was obtained from a man aged 30 to 45 in good health. The sequencing sample was made of blood. V gene TRBV12-3 or TRBV12-4 combines with J gene TRBJ2-5; TRBD1 is a possible D gene (6 bases). CDR3 nucleotides: TGTGCCAGCAATATCCTGGGGACACGAGAGACCCAGTACTTC. Translation gives CASNILGTRETQYF.